This T cell receptor beta chain was recovered during a study of T cell responses to AZD1222 COVID-19 vaccine. Method: immunoSEQ multiplex PCR; TCRdb's copy keeps in-frame clones and lacks some. The data contain over 110,000 clones, 92% of them singletons. About this clone: Antigen unknown.

Study-wide results and caveats: Among spike-specific TCRs, nearly half reportedly target unmutated variant regions. White British donors predominated, females outnumbered males, and clonal diversity was possibly underestimated.

Sequencing was performed on peripheral blood, taken 28 days after the second AZD1222 dose. This TCR was sampled from an adult who received the AZD1222 COVID-19 vaccine.

The CDR3 DNA reads as TGTGCCAGCAGTTTAAATTCGGGACGGATAGGCTACGAGCAGTACTTC. Protein product: CASSLNSGRIGYEQYF. This chain joins TRBV28 and TRBJ2-7; TRBD1 or TRBD2 may be the D gene (5 bases each). CDR3 size: 16 residues. The V gene's germline CDR1 is MDHEN and CDR2 SYDVKM. The V end lost 2 bases, the J end lost 3 bases, and 17 bases lay between the germline ends.